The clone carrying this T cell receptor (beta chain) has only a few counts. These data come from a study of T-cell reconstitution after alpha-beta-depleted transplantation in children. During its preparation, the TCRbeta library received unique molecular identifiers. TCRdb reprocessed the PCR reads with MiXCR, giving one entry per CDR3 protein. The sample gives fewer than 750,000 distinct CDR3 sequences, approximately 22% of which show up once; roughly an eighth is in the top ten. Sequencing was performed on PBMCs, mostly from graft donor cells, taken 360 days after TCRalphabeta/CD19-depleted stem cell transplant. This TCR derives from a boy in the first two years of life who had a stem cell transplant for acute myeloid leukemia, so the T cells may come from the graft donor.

CDR3 nucleotides: TGCGCCAGCAGCTTACAGGGGGGGGCTGGCTACACCTTC. It codes for CASSLQGGAGYTF. The chain combines TRBV4-3 with TRBJ1-2, with TRBD1 matching over 8 bases. In germline, CDR1 is LGHNA, CDR2 YSLEER. V shed 5 bases, J shed 7 bases, and the junction held 6 bases outside the gene matches. CDR3 length: 13 residues.